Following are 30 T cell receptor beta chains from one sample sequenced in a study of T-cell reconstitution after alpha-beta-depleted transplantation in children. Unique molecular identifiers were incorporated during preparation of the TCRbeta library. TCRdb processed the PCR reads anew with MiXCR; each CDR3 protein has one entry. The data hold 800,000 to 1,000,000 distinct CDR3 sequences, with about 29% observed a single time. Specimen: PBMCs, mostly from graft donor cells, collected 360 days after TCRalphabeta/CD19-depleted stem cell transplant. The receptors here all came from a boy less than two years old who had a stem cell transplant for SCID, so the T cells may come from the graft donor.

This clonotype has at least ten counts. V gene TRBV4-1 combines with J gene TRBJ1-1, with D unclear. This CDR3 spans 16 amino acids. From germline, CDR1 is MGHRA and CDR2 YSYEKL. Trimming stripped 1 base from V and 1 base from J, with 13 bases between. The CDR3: CASSQGLGRPNTEAFF. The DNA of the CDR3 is TGCGCCAGCAGCCAAGGGTTGGGCCGACCGAACACTGAAGCTTTCTTT.

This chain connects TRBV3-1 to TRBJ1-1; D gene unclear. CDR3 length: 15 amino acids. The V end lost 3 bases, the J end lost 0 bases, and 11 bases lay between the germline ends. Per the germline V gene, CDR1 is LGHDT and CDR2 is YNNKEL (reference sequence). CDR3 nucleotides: TGTGCCAGCAGCCAGGGCAGCCCTTTGAACACTGAAGCTTTCTTT. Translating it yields CASSQGSPLNTEAFF.

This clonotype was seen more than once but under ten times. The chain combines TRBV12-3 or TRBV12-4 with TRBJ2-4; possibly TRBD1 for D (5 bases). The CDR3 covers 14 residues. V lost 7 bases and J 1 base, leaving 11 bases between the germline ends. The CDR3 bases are TGTGCCAGCACCCTGGCAGGGGCCAAAAACATTCAGTACTTC. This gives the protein CASTLAGAKNIQYF.

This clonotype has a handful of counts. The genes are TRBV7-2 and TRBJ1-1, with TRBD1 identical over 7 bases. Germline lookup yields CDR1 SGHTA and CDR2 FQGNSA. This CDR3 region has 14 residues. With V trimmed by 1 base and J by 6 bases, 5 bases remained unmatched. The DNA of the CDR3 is TGTGCCAGCAGCTTAGAGTGGGGACAGCCTGAAGCTTTCTTT. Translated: CASSLEWGQPEAFF.

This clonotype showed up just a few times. The CDR3: CASSLDVGLTLHF. CDR3 DNA: TGCGCCAGCAGCTTGGACGTCGGCCTGACCCTCCACTTT. This rearrangement joins TRBV5-1 to TRBJ1-6; D remains ambiguous. V lost 0 bases, J lost 14 bases, and 12 bases lay in between. Germline V gene data show CDR1 as SGHRS and CDR2 as YFSETQ. The CDR3 runs 13 residues.

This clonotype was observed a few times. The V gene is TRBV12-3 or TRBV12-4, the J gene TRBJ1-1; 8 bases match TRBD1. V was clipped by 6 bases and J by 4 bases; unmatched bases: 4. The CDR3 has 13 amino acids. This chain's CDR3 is CASSPGQGTEAFF. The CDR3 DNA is TGTGCCAGCAGCCCCGGACAGGGCACTGAAGCTTTCTTT.

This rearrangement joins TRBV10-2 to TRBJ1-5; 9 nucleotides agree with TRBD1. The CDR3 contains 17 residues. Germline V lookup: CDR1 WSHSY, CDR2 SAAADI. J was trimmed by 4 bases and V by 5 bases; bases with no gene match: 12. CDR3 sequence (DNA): TGCGCCAGCAGTTTAACCGGGACAGGGCGCCCTAATCAGCCCCAGCATTTT. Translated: CASSLTGTGRPNQPQHF.

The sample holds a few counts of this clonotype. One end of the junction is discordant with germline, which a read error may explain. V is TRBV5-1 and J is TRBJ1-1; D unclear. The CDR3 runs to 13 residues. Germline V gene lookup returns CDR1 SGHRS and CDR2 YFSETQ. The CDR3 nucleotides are TGCGCCAGCATCTTGAATTTGGGAACTGAAGCTTTCTTT. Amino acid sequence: CASILNLGTEAFF.

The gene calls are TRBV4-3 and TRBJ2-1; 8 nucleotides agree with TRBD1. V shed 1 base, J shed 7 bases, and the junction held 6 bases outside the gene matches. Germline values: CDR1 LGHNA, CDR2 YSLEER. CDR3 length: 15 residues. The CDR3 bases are TGCGCCAGCAGCCAAGGCGTGGGACAGGAGAATGAGCAGTTCTTC. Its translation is CASSQGVGQENEQFF.

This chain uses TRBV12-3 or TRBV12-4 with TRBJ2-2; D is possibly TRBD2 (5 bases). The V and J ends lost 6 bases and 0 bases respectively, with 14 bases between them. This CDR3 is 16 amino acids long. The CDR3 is CASSYPIASNTGELFF. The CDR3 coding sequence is TGTGCCAGCAGCTACCCTATAGCGTCGAACACCGGGGAGCTGTTTTTT.

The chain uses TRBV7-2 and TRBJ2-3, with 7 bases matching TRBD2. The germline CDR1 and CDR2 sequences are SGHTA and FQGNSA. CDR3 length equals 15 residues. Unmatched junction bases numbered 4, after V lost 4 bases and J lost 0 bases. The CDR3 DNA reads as TGTGCCAGCAGCTGGCCGGGGGGTAGCACAGATACGCAGTATTTT. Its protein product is CASSWPGGSTDTQYF. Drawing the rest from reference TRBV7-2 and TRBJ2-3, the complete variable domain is GAGVSQSPSNKVTEKGKDVELRCDPISGHTALYWYRQSLGQGLEFLIYFQGNSAPDKSGLPSDRFSAERTGGSVSTLTIQRTQQEDSAVYLCASSWPGGSTDTQYFGPGTRLTVL.

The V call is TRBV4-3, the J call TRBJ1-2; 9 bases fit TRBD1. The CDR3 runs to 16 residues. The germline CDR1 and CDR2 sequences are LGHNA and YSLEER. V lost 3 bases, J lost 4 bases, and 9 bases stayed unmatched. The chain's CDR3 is CASSQETGGVFYGYTF. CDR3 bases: TGCGCCAGCAGCCAGGAAACAGGGGGCGTTTTCTATGGCTACACCTTC.

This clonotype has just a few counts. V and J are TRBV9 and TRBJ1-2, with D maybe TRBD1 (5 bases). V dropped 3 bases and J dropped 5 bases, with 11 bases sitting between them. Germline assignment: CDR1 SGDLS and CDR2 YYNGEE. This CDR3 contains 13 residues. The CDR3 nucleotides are TGTGCCAGCAGCGCCAGGGAGGGGTATGGCTACACCTTC. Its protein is CASSAREGYGYTF. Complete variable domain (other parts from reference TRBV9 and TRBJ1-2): DSGVTQTPKHLITATGQRVTLRCSPRSGDLSVYWYQQSLDQGLQFLIQYYNGEERAKGNILERFSAQQFPDLHSELNLSSLELGDSALYFCASSAREGYGYTFGSGTRLTVV.

CDR3 region: CASNGVEGGREEAFF. As DNA, the CDR3 is TGTGCCAGCAACGGAGTTGAGGGGGGGCGTGAAGAAGCTTTCTTT. The rearrangement joins TRBV2 to TRBJ1-1; D perhaps matches TRBD1 (6 bases). V was shortened by 7 bases and J by 8 bases, with 23 bases between the two germline ends. This CDR3 has 15 residues. CDR1 and CDR2 from the germline V gene are SNHLY and FYNNEI.

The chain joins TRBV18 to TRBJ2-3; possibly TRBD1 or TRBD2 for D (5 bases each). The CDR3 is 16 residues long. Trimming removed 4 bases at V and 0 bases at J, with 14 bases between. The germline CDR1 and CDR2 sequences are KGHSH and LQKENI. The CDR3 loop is CASSRPGTASTDTQYF. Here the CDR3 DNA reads TGTGCCAGCTCACGTCCCGGGACCGCTAGCACAGATACGCAGTATTTT.

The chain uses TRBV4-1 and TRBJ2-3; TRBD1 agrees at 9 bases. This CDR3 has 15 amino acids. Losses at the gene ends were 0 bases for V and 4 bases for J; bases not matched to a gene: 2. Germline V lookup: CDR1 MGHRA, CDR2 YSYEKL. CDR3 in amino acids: CASSQETGGADTQYF. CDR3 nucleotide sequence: TGCGCCAGCAGCCAAGAGACAGGGGGTGCAGATACGCAGTATTTT.

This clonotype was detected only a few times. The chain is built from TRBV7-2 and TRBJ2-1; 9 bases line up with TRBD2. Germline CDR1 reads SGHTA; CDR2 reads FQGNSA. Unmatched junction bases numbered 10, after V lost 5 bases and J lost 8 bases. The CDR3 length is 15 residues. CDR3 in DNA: TGTGCCAGCAGCCCAATGGGGCGGGGGGGCCATGAGCAGTTCTTC. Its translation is CASSPMGRGGHEQFF.

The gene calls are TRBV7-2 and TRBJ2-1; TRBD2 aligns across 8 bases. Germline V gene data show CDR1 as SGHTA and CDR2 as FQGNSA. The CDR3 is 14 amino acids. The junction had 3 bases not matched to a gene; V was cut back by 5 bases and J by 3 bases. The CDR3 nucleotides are TGTGCCAGCAGCACCGGGGGGGGCTACAATGAGCAGTTCTTC. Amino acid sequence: CASSTGGGYNEQFF.

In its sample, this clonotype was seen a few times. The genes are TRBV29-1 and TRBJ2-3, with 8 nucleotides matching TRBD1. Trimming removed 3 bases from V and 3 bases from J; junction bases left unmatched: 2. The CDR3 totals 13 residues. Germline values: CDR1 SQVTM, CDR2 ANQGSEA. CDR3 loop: CSVDRGQTDTQYF. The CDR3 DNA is TGCAGCGTTGACAGGGGGCAAACAGATACGCAGTATTTT.

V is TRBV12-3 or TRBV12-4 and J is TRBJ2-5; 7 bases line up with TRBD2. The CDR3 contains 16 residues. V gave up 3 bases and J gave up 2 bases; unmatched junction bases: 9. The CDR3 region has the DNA TGTGCCAGCAGTTTCGTAGTTGCGGGGGTGCAAGAGACCCAGTACTTC. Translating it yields CASSFVVAGVQETQYF.

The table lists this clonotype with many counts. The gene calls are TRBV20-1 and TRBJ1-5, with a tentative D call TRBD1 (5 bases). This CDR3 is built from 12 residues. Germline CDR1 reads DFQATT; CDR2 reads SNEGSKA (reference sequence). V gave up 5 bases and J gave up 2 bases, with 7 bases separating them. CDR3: CSARDRNQPQHF. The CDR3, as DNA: TGCAGTGCTCGGGACCGCAATCAGCCCCAGCATTTT.

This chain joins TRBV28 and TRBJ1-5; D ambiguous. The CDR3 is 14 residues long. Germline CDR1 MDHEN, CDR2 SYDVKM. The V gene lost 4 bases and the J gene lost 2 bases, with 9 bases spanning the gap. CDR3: CASSWSLRNQPQHF. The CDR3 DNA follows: TGTGCCAGCAGTTGGTCCCTGCGCAATCAGCCCCAGCATTTT.

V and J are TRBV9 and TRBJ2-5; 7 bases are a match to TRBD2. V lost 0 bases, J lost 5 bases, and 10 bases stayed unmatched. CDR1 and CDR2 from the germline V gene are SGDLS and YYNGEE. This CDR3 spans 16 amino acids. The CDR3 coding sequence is TGTGCCAGCAGCGTAGATGGGTCTAGCGGTTGGGAGACCCAGTACTTC. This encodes CASSVDGSSGWETQYF.

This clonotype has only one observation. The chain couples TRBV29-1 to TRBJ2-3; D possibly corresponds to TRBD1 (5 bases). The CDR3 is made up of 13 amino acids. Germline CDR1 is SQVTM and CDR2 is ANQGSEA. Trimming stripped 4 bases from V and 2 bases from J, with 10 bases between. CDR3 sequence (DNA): TGCAGCGTTGGACAGACGTTCACAGATACGCAGTATTTT. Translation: CSVGQTFTDTQYF.

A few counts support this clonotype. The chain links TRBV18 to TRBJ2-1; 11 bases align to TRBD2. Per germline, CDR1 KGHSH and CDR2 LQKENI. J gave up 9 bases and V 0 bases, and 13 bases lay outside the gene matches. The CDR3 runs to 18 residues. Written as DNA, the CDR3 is TGTGCCAGCTCACCACCCTCCTTGTCACTAGCGGGGGTCGCTGAGCAGTTCTTC. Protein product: CASSPPSLSLAGVAEQFF.

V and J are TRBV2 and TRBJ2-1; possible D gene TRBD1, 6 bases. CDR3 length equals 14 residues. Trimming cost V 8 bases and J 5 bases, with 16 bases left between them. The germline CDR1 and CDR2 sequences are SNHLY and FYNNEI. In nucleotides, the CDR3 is TGTGCCAGCTCGCCACAGGGCATAAACAATGAGCAGTTCTTC. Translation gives CASSPQGINNEQFF.

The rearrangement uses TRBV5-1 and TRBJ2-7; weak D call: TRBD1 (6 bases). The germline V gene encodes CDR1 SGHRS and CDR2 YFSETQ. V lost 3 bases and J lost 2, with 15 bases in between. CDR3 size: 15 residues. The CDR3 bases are TGCGCCAGCAGCTGGGGATTACAGGGTACCTACGAGCAGTACTTC. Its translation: CASSWGLQGTYEQYF. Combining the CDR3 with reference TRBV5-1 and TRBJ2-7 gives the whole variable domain KAGVTQTPRYLIKTRGQQVTLSCSPISGHRSVSWYQQTPGQGLQFLFEYFSETQRNKGNFPGRFSGRQFSNSRSEMNVSTLELGDSALYLCASSWGLQGTYEQYFGPGTRLTVT.

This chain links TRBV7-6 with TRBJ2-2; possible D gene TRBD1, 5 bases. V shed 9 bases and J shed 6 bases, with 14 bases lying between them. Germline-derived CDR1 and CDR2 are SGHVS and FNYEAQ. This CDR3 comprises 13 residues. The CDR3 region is CARIQGLAGELFF. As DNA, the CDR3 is TGTGCCAGGATTCAGGGCCTGGCCGGGGAGCTGTTTTTT.

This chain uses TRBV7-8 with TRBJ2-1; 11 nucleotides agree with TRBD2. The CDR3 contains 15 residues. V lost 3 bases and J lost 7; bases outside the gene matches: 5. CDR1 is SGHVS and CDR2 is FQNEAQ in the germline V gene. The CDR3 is CASSFSGGADNEQFF. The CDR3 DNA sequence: TGTGCCAGCAGCTTTAGCGGGGGGGCCGATAATGAGCAGTTCTTC. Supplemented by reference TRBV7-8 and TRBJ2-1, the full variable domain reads GAGVSQSPRYKVAKRGQDVALRCDPISGHVSLFWYQQALGQGPEFLTYFQNEAQLDKSGLPSDRFFAERPEGSVSTLKIQRTQQEDSAVYLCASSFSGGADNEQFFGPGTRLTVL.

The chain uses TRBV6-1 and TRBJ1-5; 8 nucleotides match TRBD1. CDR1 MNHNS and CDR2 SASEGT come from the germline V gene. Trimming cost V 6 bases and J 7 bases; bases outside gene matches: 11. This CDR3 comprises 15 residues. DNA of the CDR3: TGTGCCAGCAGGCCGACAGGGGAGGGGGGGCAGCCCCAGCATTTT. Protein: CASRPTGEGGQPQHF.